Listed below are T cell receptor beta chains from one sample, sequenced in a study of blood T cell repertoires in COVID-19. Profiled with immunoSEQ multiplex PCR; TCRdb holds only in-frame clones, not every one. The sample includes around 470,000 clones, around 90% of them seen just once. The sequenced material came from PBMCs or T cells enriched from blood (not recorded which). The receptors were sampled from a man aged 18 to 30 who had recovered from COVID-19. Both conserved end residues are part of each CDR3. The order of the fields is J gene, V gene, D gene, clone size, CDR3 protein, CDR3 DNA. D genes are given only for firm matches. Some rows have no size entry. The others give once, few or many, or a class for an expanded clone.

J: TRBJ2-7
V: TRBV5-1
D: TRBD1
size: NA
CDR3: CASSLAPGQGIYEQYF
DNA: TGCGCCAGCAGCTTGGCCCCGGGACAGGGGATCTACGAGCAGTACTTC

J: TRBJ1-1
V: TRBV12-3/TRBV12-4
D: NA
size: few
CDR3: CASSTGPNTEAFF
DNA: TGTGCCAGCAGCACAGGCCCGAACACTGAAGCTTTCTTT

J: TRBJ1-3
V: TRBV18
D: NA
size: NA
CDR3: CASSPRKANSGNTIYF
DNA: TGTGCCAGCTCACCACGTAAAGCGAACTCTGGAAACACCATATATTTT

J: TRBJ2-6
V: TRBV9
D: NA
size: NA
CDR3: CASSVVGRLPGANVLTF
DNA: TGTGCCAGCAGCGTAGTAGGGAGGCTTCCTGGGGCCAACGTCCTGACTTTC

J: TRBJ2-3
V: TRBV5-1
D: TRBD1
size: NA
CDR3: CASSPQGALADTQYF
DNA: TGCGCCAGCAGCCCACAGGGGGCGCTGGCAGATACGCAGTATTTT

J: TRBJ1-1
V: TRBV7-9
D: TRBD1
size: NA
CDR3: CASSQTGRTEAFF
DNA: TGTGCCAGCAGCCAGACAGGGCGCACTGAAGCTTTCTTT

J: TRBJ1-2
V: TRBV29-1
D: NA
size: once
CDR3: CSVGDSPRVGYTF
DNA: TGCAGCGTTGGTGACAGCCCTCGAGTGGGCTACACCTTC

J: TRBJ2-7
V: TRBV5-1
D: TRBD1
size: NA
CDR3: CASSRGTDYEQYF
DNA: TGCGCCAGCAGTAGGGGGACAGACTACGAGCAGTACTTC

J: TRBJ2-7
V: TRBV7-9
D: TRBD1
size: NA
CDR3: CASSLSTGEKNYEQYF
DNA: TGTGCCAGCAGCTTATCCACAGGGGAGAAGAACTACGAGCAGTACTTC

J: TRBJ2-3
V: TRBV24-1
D: NA
size: NA
CDR3: CATSDLRGGNPKADTQYF
DNA: TGTGCCACCAGTGATCTGCGCGGTGGCAATCCGAAGGCAGATACGCAGTATTTT

J: TRBJ2-3
V: TRBV9
D: TRBD2
size: NA
CDR3: CASSVTSGSTDTQYF
DNA: TGTGCCAGCAGCGTGACTAGCGGGAGCACAGATACGCAGTATTTT

J: TRBJ2-5
V: TRBV5-8
D: TRBD1
size: NA
CDR3: CASSLGTGGRETQYF
DNA: TGTGCCAGCAGCTTGGGTACAGGGGGCAGAGAGACCCAGTACTTC

J: TRBJ2-7
V: TRBV11-2
D: NA
size: NA
CDR3: CASSFEGAGYEQYF
DNA: TGTGCCAGCAGCTTCGAAGGGGCCGGCTACGAGCAGTACTTC

J: TRBJ1-2
V: TRBV27
D: TRBD1
size: NA
CDR3: CASSYDRVGKGYTF
DNA: TGTGCCAGCAGCTACGACAGGGTGGGAAAAGGCTACACCTTC

J: TRBJ2-1
V: TRBV11-2
D: NA
size: NA
CDR3: CASSLMQGPYNEQFF
DNA: TGTGCCAGCAGCTTAATGCAGGGGCCTTACAATGAGCAGTTCTTC

J: TRBJ2-7
V: TRBV15
D: TRBD2
size: NA
CDR3: CATRWGLPGGYEQYF
DNA: TGTGCCACCAGATGGGGACTTCCGGGAGGGTACGAGCAGTACTTC

J: TRBJ2-7
V: TRBV2
D: TRBD2
size: NA
CDR3: CASSEGGQEIYEQYF
DNA: TGTGCCAGCAGTGAGGGAGGGCAGGAGATCTACGAGCAGTACTTC

J: TRBJ1-4
V: TRBV9
D: NA
size: NA
CDR3: CASSAQGATNEKLFF
DNA: TGTGCCAGCAGCGCACAGGGCGCAACTAATGAAAAACTGTTTTTT